This T cell receptor beta chain was captured in a study of breast tumors, draining lymph nodes, adjacent tissues. Study results and caveats: Luminal-like breast cancer showed significantly higher tumor–nontumor repertoire similarity than basal-like.

TCRdb reprocessed the multiplex PCR reads via MiXCR and lists one record per CDR3 protein. The data show 200,000 or so distinct CDR3 sequences, 25% to 40% seen once. Samples came from axillary lymph nodes draining the breast cancer. This clonotype appeared a few times. Its antigen remains unknown. This may arise from a read error, as a much more abundant clone is one base away. This CDR3 contains 16 residues. The V end was cut by 3 bases, the J end by 12 bases, with 25 bases between. Germline lookup yields CDR1 SGDLS and CDR2 YYNGEE. The sequenced sample was axillary lymph node tissue. The chain couples TRBV9 to TRBJ2-1, with a tentative D call TRBD1 (5 bases). The TCR comes from a female donor with breast cancer. Some clones in this sample may be carry-over from other donors' samples. This chain's CDR3 is CASSAPGIATGLAQFF. The CDR3 bases are TGTGCCAGCAGCGCCCCTGGGATAGCAACAGGTCTTGCGCAGTTCTTC.